Reported below is one TCR beta chain. This CDR3 has 17 amino acids. Unmatched junction bases numbered 11, after V lost 1 base and J lost 4 bases. Germline V gene data show CDR1 as SGHRS and CDR2 as YFSETQ. The sample originates from a study of blood T cell repertoires in COVID-19. Study overall: Spain, Italy and the United States supplied samples that represented acute and convalescent COVID-19. From T cells, B-cell-depleted T cells, or PBMCs came the material, which was cDNA or gDNA.

While infection was still active, Seattle patients were enrolled and then followed longitudinally. How the authors handled the data: Cell counts per sample came from amplifying reference gene primers. Repertoires were generated with immunoSEQ multiplex PCR, while TCRdb's copy carries only in-frame clones and drops some. V, J and clone size derive from that table, while D and trimming were established from the DNA sequence. Of over 150,000 clones in the sample, 84% were seen once. Material for sequencing was peripheral blood. V gene TRBV5-1 combines with J gene TRBJ2-1; 7 bases are a match to TRBD2. The origin of this receptor is a woman aged 80 or over with COVID-19, enrolled during active disease. Written as DNA, the CDR3 is TGCGCCAGCAGCTTGATCCGTTCCGGGGAGGGTTACAATGAGCAGTTCTTC. It specifies CASSLIRSGEGYNEQFF.